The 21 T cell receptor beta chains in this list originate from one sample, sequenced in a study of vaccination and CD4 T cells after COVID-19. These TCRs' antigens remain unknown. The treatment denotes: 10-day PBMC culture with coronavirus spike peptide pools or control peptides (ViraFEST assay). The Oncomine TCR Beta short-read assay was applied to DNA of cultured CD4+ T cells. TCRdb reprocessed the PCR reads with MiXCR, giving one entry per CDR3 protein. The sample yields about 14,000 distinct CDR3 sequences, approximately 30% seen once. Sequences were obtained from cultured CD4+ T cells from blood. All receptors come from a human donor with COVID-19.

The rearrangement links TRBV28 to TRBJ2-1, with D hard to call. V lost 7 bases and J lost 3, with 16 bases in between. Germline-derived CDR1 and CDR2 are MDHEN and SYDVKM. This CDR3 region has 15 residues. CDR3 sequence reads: CASNKLGRIYNEQFF. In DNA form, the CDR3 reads TGTGCCAGCAATAAACTTGGACGGATCTACAATGAGCAGTTCTTC.

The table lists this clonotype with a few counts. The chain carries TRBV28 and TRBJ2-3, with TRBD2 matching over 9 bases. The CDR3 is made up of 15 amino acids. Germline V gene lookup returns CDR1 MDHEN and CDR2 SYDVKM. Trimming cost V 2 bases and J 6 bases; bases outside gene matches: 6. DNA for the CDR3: TGTGCCAGCAGTTTAGGAGCGGGGGGAGTTGATACGCAGTATTTT. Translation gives CASSLGAGGVDTQYF.

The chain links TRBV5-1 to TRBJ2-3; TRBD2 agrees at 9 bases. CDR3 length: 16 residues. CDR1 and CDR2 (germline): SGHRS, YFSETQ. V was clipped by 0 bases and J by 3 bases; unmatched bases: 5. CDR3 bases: TGCGCCAGCAGCTTGGCCGGCGGGGGGGCGACAGATACGCAGTATTTT. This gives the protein CASSLAGGGATDTQYF.

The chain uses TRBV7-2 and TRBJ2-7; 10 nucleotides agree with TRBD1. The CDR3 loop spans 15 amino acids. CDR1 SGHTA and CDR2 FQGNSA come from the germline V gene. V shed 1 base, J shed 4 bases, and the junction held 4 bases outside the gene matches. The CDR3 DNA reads TGTGCCAGCAGCTTAGGGAGGGACAGGGGTTACGAGCAGTACTTC. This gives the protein CASSLGRDRGYEQYF.

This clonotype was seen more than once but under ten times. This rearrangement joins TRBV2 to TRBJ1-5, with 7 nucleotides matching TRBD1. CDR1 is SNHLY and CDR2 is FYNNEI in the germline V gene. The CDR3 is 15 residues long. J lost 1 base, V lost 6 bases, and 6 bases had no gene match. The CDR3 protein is CASSDRAGSNQPQHF. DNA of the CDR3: TGTGCCAGCAGCGACAGGGCTGGAAGCAATCAGCCCCAGCATTTT.

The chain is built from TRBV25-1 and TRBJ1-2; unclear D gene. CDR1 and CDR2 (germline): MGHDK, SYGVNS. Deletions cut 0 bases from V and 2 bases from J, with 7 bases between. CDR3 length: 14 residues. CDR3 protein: CASSEYGCNYGYTF. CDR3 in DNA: TGTGCCAGCAGTGAATATGGGTGCAACTATGGCTACACCTTC.

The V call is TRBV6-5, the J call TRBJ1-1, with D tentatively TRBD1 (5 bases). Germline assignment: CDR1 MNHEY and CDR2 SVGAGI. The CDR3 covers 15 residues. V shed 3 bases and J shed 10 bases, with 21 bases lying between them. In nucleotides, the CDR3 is TGTGCCAGCAGTTATTTTGTGGGCAGCCCAGACAGAGCTTTCTTT. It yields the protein CASSYFVGSPDRAFF.

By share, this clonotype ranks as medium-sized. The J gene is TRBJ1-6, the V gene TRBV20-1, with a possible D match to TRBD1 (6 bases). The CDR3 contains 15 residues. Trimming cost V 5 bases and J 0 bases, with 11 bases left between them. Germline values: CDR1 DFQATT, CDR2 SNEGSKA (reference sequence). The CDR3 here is CSAAGQSSYNSPLHF. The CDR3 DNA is TGCAGTGCTGCAGGACAGAGCTCCTATAATTCACCCCTCCACTTT.

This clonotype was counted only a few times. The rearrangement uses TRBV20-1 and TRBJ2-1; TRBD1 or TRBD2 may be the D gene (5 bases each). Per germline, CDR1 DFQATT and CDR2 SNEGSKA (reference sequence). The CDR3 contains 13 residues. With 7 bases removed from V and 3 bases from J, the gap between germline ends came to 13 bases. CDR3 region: CSVLGEFYNEQFF. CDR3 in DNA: TGCAGTGTTTTGGGGGAGTTCTACAATGAGCAGTTCTTC.

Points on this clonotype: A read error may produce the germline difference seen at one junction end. CDR3 DNA sequence: TGTGCTAGCAGCTTAGCGCTCAGCCAGGGAGAGACCCAGTACTTC. Translating it yields CASSLALSQGETQYF. The chain couples TRBV7-7 to TRBJ2-5, with D tentatively TRBD1 or TRBD2 (5 bases each). In germline, CDR1 is SSHAT, CDR2 FNYEAQ (reference sequence). The CDR3 runs 15 residues.

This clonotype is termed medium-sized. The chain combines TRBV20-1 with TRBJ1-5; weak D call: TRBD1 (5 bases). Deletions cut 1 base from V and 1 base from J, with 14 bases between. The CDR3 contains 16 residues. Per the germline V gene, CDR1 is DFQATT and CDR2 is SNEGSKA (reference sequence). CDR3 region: CSARGARGSSNQPQHF. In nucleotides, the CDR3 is TGCAGTGCTAGAGGGGCAAGGGGATCGAGCAATCAGCCCCAGCATTTT.

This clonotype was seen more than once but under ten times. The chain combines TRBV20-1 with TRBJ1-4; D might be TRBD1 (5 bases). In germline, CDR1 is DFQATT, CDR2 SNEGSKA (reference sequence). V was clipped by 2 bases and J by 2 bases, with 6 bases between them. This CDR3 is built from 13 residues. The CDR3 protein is CSARQGTNEKLFF. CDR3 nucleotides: TGCAGTGCTAGACAGGGCACTAATGAAAAACTGTTTTTT.

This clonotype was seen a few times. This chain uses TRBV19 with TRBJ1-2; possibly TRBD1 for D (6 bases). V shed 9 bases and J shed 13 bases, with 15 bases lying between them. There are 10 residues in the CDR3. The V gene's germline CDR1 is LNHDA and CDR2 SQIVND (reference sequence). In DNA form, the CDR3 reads TGTGCCAGCCCCCCGGACAGCCGCACCTTC. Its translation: CASPPDSRTF.

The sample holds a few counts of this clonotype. The CDR3: CSAAGTAGNTIYF. CDR3 in DNA: TGCAGTGCGGCCGGGACGGCTGGAAACACCATATATTTT. This chain joins TRBV20-1 and TRBJ1-3, with D perhaps TRBD1 (5 bases). V gave up 6 bases and J gave up 2 bases, with 11 bases separating them. Germline CDR1 is DFQATT and CDR2 is SNEGSKA (reference sequence). CDR3 length equals 13 residues.

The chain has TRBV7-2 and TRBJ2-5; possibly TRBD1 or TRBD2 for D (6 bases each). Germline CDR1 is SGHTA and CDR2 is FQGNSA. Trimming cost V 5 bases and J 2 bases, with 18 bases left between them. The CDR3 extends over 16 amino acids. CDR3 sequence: CASSPLGGGRQETQYF. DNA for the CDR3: TGTGCCAGCAGCCCACTAGGAGGGGGGAGGCAAGAGACCCAGTACTTC. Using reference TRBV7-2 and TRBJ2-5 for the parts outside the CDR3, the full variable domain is GAGVSQSPSNKVTEKGKDVELRCDPISGHTALYWYRQSLGQGLEFLIYFQGNSAPDKSGLPSDRFSAERTGGSVSTLTIQRTQQEDSAVYLCASSPLGGGRQETQYFGPGTRLLVL.

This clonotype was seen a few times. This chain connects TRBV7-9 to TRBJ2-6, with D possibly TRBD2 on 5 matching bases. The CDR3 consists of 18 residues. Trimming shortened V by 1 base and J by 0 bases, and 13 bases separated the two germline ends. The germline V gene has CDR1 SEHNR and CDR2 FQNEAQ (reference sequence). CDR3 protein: CASSLVGRRISGANVLTF. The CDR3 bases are TGTGCCAGCAGCTTAGTTGGGAGACGAATCTCTGGGGCCAACGTCCTGACTTTC.

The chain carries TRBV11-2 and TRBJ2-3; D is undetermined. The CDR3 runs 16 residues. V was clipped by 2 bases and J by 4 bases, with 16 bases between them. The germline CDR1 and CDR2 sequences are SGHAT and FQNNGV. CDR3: CASSLLGSVGSDTQYF. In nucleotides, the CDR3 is TGTGCCAGCAGCTTATTGGGATCGGTTGGGTCAGATACGCAGTATTTT.

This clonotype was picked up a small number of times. The CDR3 region is CASSIRDRASGYTF. Written as DNA, the CDR3 is TGTGCCAGTAGTATCCGCGACAGGGCGAGTGGCTACACCTTC. The chain combines TRBV19 with TRBJ1-2, with 7 nucleotides matching TRBD1. V lost 3 bases and J lost 7; bases outside the gene matches: 8. CDR1 and CDR2 (germline): LNHDA, SQIVND (reference sequence). This CDR3 contains 14 residues.

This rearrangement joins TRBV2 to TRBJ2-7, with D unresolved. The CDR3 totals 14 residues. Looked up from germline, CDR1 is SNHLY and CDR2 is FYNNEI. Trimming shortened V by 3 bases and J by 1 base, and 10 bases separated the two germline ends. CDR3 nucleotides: TGTGCCAGCAGTGAGAACACGCGTTCCTACGAGCAGTACTTC. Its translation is CASSENTRSYEQYF.

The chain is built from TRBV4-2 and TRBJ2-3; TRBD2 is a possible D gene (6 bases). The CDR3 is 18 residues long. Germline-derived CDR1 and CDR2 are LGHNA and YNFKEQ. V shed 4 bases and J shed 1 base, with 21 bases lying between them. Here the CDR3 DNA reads TGTGCCAGCAGCCGCCAATCCAAACGGGGGTTCGGCACAGATACGCAGTATTTT. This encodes CASSRQSKRGFGTDTQYF.

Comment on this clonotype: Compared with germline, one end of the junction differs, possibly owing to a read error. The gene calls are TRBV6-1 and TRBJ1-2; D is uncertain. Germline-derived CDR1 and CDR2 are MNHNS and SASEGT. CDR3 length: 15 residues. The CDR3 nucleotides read TGTGCCGGCAGAGAAGATCAAAAGGTGGGCTATGGCTACACCTTC. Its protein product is CAGREDQKVGYGYTF.